This T cell receptor (beta chain) is drawn from a study of blood T cell repertoires in COVID-19. Study information: Donors in the United States, Italy and Spain gave samples during acute or convalescent COVID-19. Nucleic acid was either cDNA or gDNA, and it came from T cells, B-cell-depleted T cells, or PBMCs.

As originally analysed: Amplified reference gene primers provided the basis for estimating nucleated cell counts. Profiled with immunoSEQ multiplex PCR; TCRdb holds only in-frame clones, not every one. The DNA was the basis for D and trimming; V, J and clone size are from that table. The repertoire has around 97,000 clones, just under 90% of them found once; the top ten carry about 16%. After removal of 0 bases from V and 6 bases from J, the junction contained 6 bases not matched to a gene. The CDR3 contains 14 residues. The germline CDR1 and CDR2 sequences are SGHRS and YFSETQ. The sequencing input was peripheral blood. The clonotype comes from a human donor in a cohort sampled during active COVID-19. J is TRBJ2-7 and V is TRBV5-1, with TRBD2 identical over 7 bases. The DNA of the CDR3 is TGCGCCAGCAGCTTGGCCGGGGGGACTTTCGAGCAGTACTTC. Translation gives CASSLAGGTFEQYF.